This is a list of T cell receptor beta chains from one sample in a study of T cell changes during pregnancy in multiple sclerosis. Repertoires were generated with immunoSEQ multiplex PCR, while TCRdb's copy carries only in-frame clones and drops some. The sample consists of tens of thousands of clones, about 92% of them appearing once. The sequenced sample was peripheral blood, obtained in the third trimester of pregnancy. The receptor set was obtained from a female donor with multiple sclerosis, enrolled in a pregnancy study. The CDR3 runs from the conserved cysteine through the conserved F or W. A D gene is named only where the DNA matches it firmly. A clone size is listed for some rows: how often the clone was seen (once, few, many), or a class if it is expanded.

j_gene | d_gene | v_gene | abundance | CDR3nt | CDR3aa
TRBJ2-1 | NA | TRBV14 | once | TGTGCCAGCAGCCAAGGGCCGCGGAGCTCCTACAATGAGCAGTTCTTC | CASSQGPRSSYNEQFF
TRBJ2-1 | TRBD1 | TRBV10-3 | once | TGTGCCATCAGTGTTAAAGGACAGGGAGCCAATGAGCAGTTCTTC | CAISVKGQGANEQFF
TRBJ2-3 | NA | TRBV6-5 | NA | TGTGCCAGCAGTTACCAGGGGGATACGCAGTATTTT | CASSYQGDTQYF
TRBJ2-1 | NA | TRBV7-9 | NA | TGTGCCAGCAGCCGAACTCCGAGCTCCTACAATGAGCAGTTCTTC | CASSRTPSSYNEQFF
TRBJ1-1 | NA | TRBV19 | NA | TGTGCCAGTAGGGGAAGGGACTTCCTCTCGAACACTGAAGCTTTCTTT | CASRGRDFLSNTEAFF
TRBJ2-1 | NA | TRBV10-3 | NA | TGTGCCATCAGGGACTTTTACAATGAGCAGTTCTTC | CAIRDFYNEQFF
TRBJ1-2 | TRBD1 | TRBV29-1 | NA | TGCAGCGGCCAGACAGGGCTCAGGGGCTACACCTTC | CSGQTGLRGYTF
TRBJ1-1 | NA | TRBV28 | NA | TGTGCCAGCAGTTTAATCCGGGTGAACACTGAAGCTTTCTTT | CASSLIRVNTEAFF
TRBJ2-6 | NA | TRBV5-1 | NA | TGCGCCAGCAGCTGGTCCCCCAGCTCTGGGGCCAACGTCCTGACTTTC | CASSWSPSSGANVLTF
TRBJ2-7 | NA | TRBV7-9 | NA | TGTGCCAGCAGCCAGGAGGAGGAACGGGATCATTACGAGCAGTACTTC | CASSQEEERDHYEQYF